The 21 T cell receptor beta chains listed next were all sequenced from one sample in a study of T-cell memory formation after mild COVID-19. TCRdb passed the 5' RACE reads through MiXCR, listing each CDR3 protein once. The sample has roughly 130,000 distinct CDR3 sequences, around 15% seen once. The sample taken for sequencing was PBMCs or a T cell subset sorted from them (not recorded which). These TCRs come from a man between 18 and 35 years old who had mild COVID-19 (a few samples of this study predate the infection). Cell type and time point are not known.

The J gene is TRBJ2-3, the V gene TRBV5-1; D is perhaps TRBD1 or TRBD2 (5 bases each). The CDR3 spans 15 residues. V shed 1 base and J shed 2 bases, with 11 bases lying between them. Germline CDR1 is SGHRS and CDR2 is YFSETQ. CDR3 loop: CASSLPGPITDTQYF. Here the CDR3 DNA reads TGCGCCAGCAGCTTGCCGGGACCGATCACAGATACGCAGTATTTT.

The rearrangement uses TRBV5-1 and TRBJ2-7; D remains ambiguous. The CDR3 loop spans 13 amino acids. V dropped 0 bases and J dropped 4 bases, with 8 bases sitting between them. Germline-derived CDR1 and CDR2 are SGHRS and YFSETQ. The CDR3 loop reads CASSLVAEYEQYF. For the CDR3, the DNA is TGCGCCAGCAGCTTGGTGGCAGAGTACGAGCAGTACTTC.

This clonotype has only a few counts. The V gene is TRBV7-2, the J gene TRBJ2-5, with no clear D. Per the germline V gene, CDR1 is SGHTA and CDR2 is FQGNSA. Between the trimmed V and J ends, which lost 3 bases and 4 bases, there was a span of 12 bases. The CDR3 runs 14 residues. CDR3 nucleotides: TGTGCCAGCAGCTTGGGGATGTTAGCAGAGACCCAGTACTTC. This codes for CASSLGMLAETQYF.

The V gene is TRBV20-1, the J gene TRBJ1-4; 7 positions agree with TRBD1. The germline gives CDR1 DFQATT, CDR2 SNEGSKA (reference sequence). The CDR3 length is 13 residues. The trim removed 5 bases at V and 8 bases at J, leaving 8 bases unmatched. CDR3 amino acids: CSASDRVREKLFF. The CDR3 DNA is TGCAGTGCTTCTGACAGGGTACGAGAAAAACTGTTTTTT.

This clonotype has just a few counts. The chain is built from TRBV7-2 and TRBJ1-5; D is undetermined. Looked up from germline, CDR1 is SGHTA and CDR2 is FQGNSA. The CDR3 totals 13 residues. The V end lost 3 bases, the J end lost 1 base, and 4 bases lay between the germline ends. CDR3 DNA: TGTGCCAGCAGCTTCAACAGCAATCAGCCCCAGCATTTT. This sequence encodes CASSFNSNQPQHF.

This clonotype occurred many times. The J gene is TRBJ2-2, the V gene TRBV7-2; 8 nucleotides match TRBD2. This CDR3 spans 15 amino acids. Germline CDR1 is SGHTA and CDR2 is FQGNSA. After removal of 5 bases from V and 7 bases from J, the junction contained 9 bases not matched to a gene. CDR3 region: CASSQSRGGHGELFF. CDR3 bases: TGTGCCAGCAGCCAGTCCCGGGGGGGCCACGGGGAGCTGTTTTTT.

This clonotype was picked up many times. The rearrangement links TRBV5-6 to TRBJ2-5; D ambiguous. CDR1 and CDR2 from the germline V gene are SGHDT and YYEEEE. With 0 bases removed from V and 2 bases from J, the gap between germline ends came to 5 bases. The CDR3 spans 13 residues. The CDR3 region has the DNA TGTGCCAGCAGCTTGGATGAGCAAGAGACCCAGTACTTC. Protein: CASSLDEQETQYF.

In its sample, this clonotype was seen many times. V and J are TRBV29-1 and TRBJ1-4; D ambiguous. Between the trimmed V and J ends, which lost 7 bases and 4 bases, there was a span of 16 bases. The CDR3 runs to 14 residues. Germline assignment: CDR1 SQVTM and CDR2 ANQGSEA. The CDR3 protein is CSANVGGRNEKLFF. The CDR3 DNA follows: TGCAGCGCAAATGTCGGCGGCCGTAATGAAAAACTGTTTTTT.

The chain is built from TRBV7-2 and TRBJ1-1, with D possibly TRBD1 on 6 matching bases. V was pared by 5 bases and J by 1 base, with 17 bases between. CDR1 SGHTA and CDR2 FQGNSA come from the germline V gene. The CDR3 length is 16 residues. DNA of the CDR3: TGTGCCAGCAGCAAGGGGGTGGGCAGGGCGAACACTGAAGCTTTCTTT. Translated: CASSKGVGRANTEAFF.

The chain has TRBV6-2 or TRBV6-3 and TRBJ2-2, with D hard to call. CDR1 and CDR2 (germline): MNHEY, SVGEGT. V lost 8 bases and J 2 bases, leaving 9 bases between the germline ends. The CDR3 covers 13 residues. The CDR3 sequence: CASARHNTGELFF. The CDR3 region has the DNA TGTGCCAGCGCCCGACATAACACCGGGGAGCTGTTTTTT.

The chain is built from TRBV6-5 and TRBJ2-3; D remains unclear. CDR1 is MNHEY, CDR2 SVGAGI, per germline. This CDR3 region has 13 residues. With 6 bases removed from V and 2 bases from J, the gap between germline ends came to 9 bases. In DNA form, the CDR3 reads TGTGCCAGCAGACGACCCGACACAGATACGCAGTATTTT. Protein sequence: CASRRPDTDTQYF.

This clonotype showed up many times. The J gene is TRBJ1-2, the V gene TRBV12-3 or TRBV12-4, with TRBD1 matching over 9 bases. This CDR3 spans 13 amino acids. Losses at the gene ends were 4 bases for V and 3 bases for J; bases not matched to a gene: 0. The CDR3 spells CASSWTGDYGYTF. Here the CDR3 DNA reads TGTGCCAGCAGTTGGACAGGGGACTATGGCTACACCTTC.

This clonotype has just a few counts. The chain couples TRBV15 to TRBJ1-1, with D tentatively TRBD1 (5 bases). This CDR3 region has 15 residues. V was shortened by 2 bases and J by 1 base, with 11 bases between the two germline ends. In germline, CDR1 is LNHNV, CDR2 YYDKDF (reference sequence). CDR3: CATSRIEGWNTEAFF. Written as DNA, the CDR3 is TGTGCCACCAGCAGAATAGAGGGGTGGAACACTGAAGCTTTCTTT.

This clonotype was observed a handful of times. The CDR3 DNA follows: TGCGCCAGCAGCATCTCGGGGGACACCGGGGAGCTGTTTTTT. This sequence encodes CASSISGDTGELFF. This chain connects TRBV5-1 to TRBJ2-2; perhaps TRBD2 as D (6 bases). Per germline, CDR1 SGHRS and CDR2 YFSETQ. The CDR3 has 14 residues. Trimming cost V 4 bases and J 3 bases, with 10 bases left between them. Based on the CDR3 plus reference TRBV5-1 and TRBJ2-2, the full variable domain is KAGVTQTPRYLIKTRGQQVTLSCSPISGHRSVSWYQQTPGQGLQFLFEYFSETQRNKGNFPGRFSGRQFSNSRSEMNVSTLELGDSALYLCASSISGDTGELFFGEGSRLTVL.

In this sample, this clonotype turned up a few times. The chain carries TRBV15 and TRBJ2-2; D not resolved. CDR1 is LNHNV, CDR2 YYDKDF, per germline (reference sequence). The length of the CDR3 is 15 residues. The V and J ends lost 2 bases and 2 bases respectively, with 9 bases between them. CDR3 DNA sequence: TGTGCCACCAGCAGAAATCCAGCCAACACCGGGGAGCTGTTTTTT. The encoded protein is CATSRNPANTGELFF.

CDR3 DNA: TGTGCCAGCTCTCCCACAGGGGCCGCCAATCAGCCCCAGCATTTT. It encodes CASSPTGAANQPQHF. This chain joins TRBV18 and TRBJ1-5; 7 bases agree with TRBD1. The J segment lost 3 bases and the V segment lost 6 bases, leaving 8 bases of the junction unmatched. The CDR3 totals 15 residues. Germline V CDR1 and CDR2: KGHSH, LQKENI.

The chain uses TRBV7-9 and TRBJ2-3, with 7 bases lining up with TRBD1. Germline CDR1 is SEHNR and CDR2 is FQNEAQ (reference sequence). The CDR3 sequence is 14 residues long. Trimming removed 7 bases from V and 0 bases from J; junction bases left unmatched: 4. CDR3 in amino acids: CASTNRGSTDTQYF. The CDR3 DNA reads TGTGCCAGCACCAACAGGGGAAGCACAGATACGCAGTATTTT.

The DNA of the CDR3 is TGCAGTGCTAGAGACCCTCGAGGCACAGATACGCAGTATTTT. Translated, it gives CSARDPRGTDTQYF. This chain links TRBV20-1 with TRBJ2-3; D remains unclear. Trimming removed 0 bases from V and 1 base from J, with 8 bases in between. The CDR3 consists of 14 residues. Germline V lookup: CDR1 DFQATT, CDR2 SNEGSKA (reference sequence).

The rearrangement joins TRBV20-1 to TRBJ2-7; 9 positions match TRBD1. CDR1 is DFQATT, CDR2 SNEGSKA, per germline (reference sequence). V was pared by 6 bases and J by 3 bases, with 6 bases of the junction left unmatched. The CDR3 loop spans 13 amino acids. The CDR3 bases are TGCAGTGCCCCGGGACAGGGTTTCTACGAGCAGTACTTC. Translating it yields CSAPGQGFYEQYF.

V and J are TRBV6-1 and TRBJ2-2, with 7 bases lining up with TRBD2. The germline V gene encodes CDR1 MNHNS and CDR2 SASEGT. The CDR3 consists of 18 residues. The V segment lost 2 bases and the J segment 4 bases; nucleotides outside the gene matches: 13. CDR3 sequence: CASSESRGRGPTTGELFF. For the CDR3, the DNA is TGTGCCAGCAGTGAATCGCGGGGGAGGGGACCGACCACCGGGGAGCTGTTTTTT.

This chain connects TRBV30 to TRBJ1-2; 12 bases line up with TRBD1. Germline V CDR1 and CDR2: GTSNPN, SVGIG (reference sequence). The V gene end was trimmed by 5 bases and the J gene end by 0 bases; junction bases not matched to a gene: 10. There are 17 residues in the CDR3. CDR3 bases: TGTGCCTGGGTTCCGGGACAGGGGGCCAGGGCTAACTATGGCTACACCTTC. Encoded protein: CAWVPGQGARANYGYTF.